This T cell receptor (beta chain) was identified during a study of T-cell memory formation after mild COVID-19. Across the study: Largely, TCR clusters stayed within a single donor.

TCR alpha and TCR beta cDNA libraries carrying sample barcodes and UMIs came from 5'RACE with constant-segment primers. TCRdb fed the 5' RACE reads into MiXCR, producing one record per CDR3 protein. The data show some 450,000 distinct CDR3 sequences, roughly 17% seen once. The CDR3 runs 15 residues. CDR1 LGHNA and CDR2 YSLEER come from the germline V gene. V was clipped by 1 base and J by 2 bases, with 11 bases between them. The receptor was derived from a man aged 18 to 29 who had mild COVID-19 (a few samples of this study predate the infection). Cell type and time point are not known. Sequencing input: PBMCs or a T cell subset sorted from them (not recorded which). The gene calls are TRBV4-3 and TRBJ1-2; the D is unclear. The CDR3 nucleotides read TGCGCCAGCAGCCAAGCGTGGGTAGTAAACTATGGCTACACCTTC. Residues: CASSQAWVVNYGYTF.